The 2 T cell receptor beta chains listed next were all sequenced from one sample in a study of liver allograft versus peripheral blood T cells. Overall study: Recipients' peripheral blood supplied the T cell receptor repertoires against which those in transplanted livers were compared.

Using its own MiXCR run on the reads, TCRdb lists one record per CDR3 protein. This repertoire shows roughly 2,900 distinct CDR3 sequences, roughly 15% found once; its top ten account for over 25%. These TCRs come from a human patient who had a liver transplant. Some of the T cells might come from the graft donor.

In its sample, this clonotype ranks as medium-sized. The gene calls are TRBV12-3 or TRBV12-4 and TRBJ2-7; unclear D gene. CDR3 length: 13 amino acids. The V end lost 1 base, the J end lost 0 bases, and 4 bases lay between the germline ends. CDR3: CASSLGSSYEQYF. The CDR3 coding sequence is TGTGCCAGCAGTTTAGGCAGCTCCTACGAGCAGTACTTC.

By share, this clonotype ranks as medium-sized. The CDR3 DNA sequence: TGTGCCAGTAGTATGGGCGTCTACTATGGCTACACCTTC. It codes for CASSMGVYYGYTF. J is TRBJ1-2 and V is TRBV19; D unresolved. Germline V gene data show CDR1 as LNHDA and CDR2 as SQIVND (reference sequence). The CDR3 loop spans 13 amino acids. Trimming pared 3 bases from V and 3 bases from J, leaving 8 bases between.